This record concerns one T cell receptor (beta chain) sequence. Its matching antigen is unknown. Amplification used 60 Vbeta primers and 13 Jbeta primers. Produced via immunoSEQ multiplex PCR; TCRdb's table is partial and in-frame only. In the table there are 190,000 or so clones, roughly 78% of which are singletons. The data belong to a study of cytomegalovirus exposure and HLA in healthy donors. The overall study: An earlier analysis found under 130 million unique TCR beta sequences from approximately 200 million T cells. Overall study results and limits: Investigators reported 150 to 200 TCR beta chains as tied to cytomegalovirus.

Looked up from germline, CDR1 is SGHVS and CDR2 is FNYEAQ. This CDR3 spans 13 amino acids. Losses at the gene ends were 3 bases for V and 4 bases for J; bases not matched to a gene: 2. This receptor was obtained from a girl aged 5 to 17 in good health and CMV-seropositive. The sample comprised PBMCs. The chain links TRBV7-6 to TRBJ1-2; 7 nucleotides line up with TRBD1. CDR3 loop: CASSFYRGYGYTF. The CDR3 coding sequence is TGTGCCAGCAGCTTTTACAGGGGCTATGGCTACACCTTC.